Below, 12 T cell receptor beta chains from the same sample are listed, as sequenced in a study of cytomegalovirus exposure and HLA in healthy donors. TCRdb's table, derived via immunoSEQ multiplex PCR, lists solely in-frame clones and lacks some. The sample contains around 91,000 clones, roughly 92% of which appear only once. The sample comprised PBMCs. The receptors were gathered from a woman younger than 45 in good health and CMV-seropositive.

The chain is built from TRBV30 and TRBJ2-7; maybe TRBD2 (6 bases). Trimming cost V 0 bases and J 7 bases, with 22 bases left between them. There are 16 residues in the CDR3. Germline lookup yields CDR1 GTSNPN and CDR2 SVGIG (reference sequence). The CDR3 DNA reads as TGTGCCTGGAGTGTACTGTTTGGTGGAGGGGAGTCTGAGCAGTACTTC. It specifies CAWSVLFGGGESEQYF. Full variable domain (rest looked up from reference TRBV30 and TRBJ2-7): SQTIHQWPATLVQPVGSPLSLECTVEGTSNPNLYWYRQAAGRGLQLLFYSVGIGQISSEVPQNLSASRPQDRQFILSSKKLLLSDSGFYLCAWSVLFGGGESEQYFGPGTRLTVT.

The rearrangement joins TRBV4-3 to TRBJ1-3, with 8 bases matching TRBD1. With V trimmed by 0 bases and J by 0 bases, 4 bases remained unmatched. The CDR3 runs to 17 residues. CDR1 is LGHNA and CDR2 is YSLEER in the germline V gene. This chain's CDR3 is CASSQDQQGVSGNTIYF. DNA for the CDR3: TGCGCCAGCAGCCAAGATCAACAGGGGGTCTCTGGAAACACCATATATTTT.

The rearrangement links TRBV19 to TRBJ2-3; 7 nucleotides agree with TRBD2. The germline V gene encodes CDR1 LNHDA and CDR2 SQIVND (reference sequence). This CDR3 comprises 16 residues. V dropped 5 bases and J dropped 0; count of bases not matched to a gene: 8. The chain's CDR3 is CASSLGASGSTDTQYF. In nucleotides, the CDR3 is TGTGCCAGTAGTCTAGGGGCTAGCGGAAGCACAGATACGCAGTATTTT.

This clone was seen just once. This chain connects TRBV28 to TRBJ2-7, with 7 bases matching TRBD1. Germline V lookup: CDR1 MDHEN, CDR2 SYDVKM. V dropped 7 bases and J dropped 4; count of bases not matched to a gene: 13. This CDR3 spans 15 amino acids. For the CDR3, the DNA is TGTGCCAGCACTCCGGCAAGACAGGGTCGATACGAGCAGTACTTC. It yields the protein CASTPARQGRYEQYF.

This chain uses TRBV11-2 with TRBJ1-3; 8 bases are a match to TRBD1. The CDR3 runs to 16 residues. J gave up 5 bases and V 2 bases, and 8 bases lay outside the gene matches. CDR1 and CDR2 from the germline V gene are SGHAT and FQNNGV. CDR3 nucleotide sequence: TGTGCCAGCAGCTTACCCCGCGGGGACAGGAGAAACACCATATATTTT. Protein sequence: CASSLPRGDRRNTIYF.

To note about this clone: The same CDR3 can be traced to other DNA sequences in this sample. CDR3 in amino acids: CASSLSRETQYF. The CDR3 DNA reads as TGTGCCAGCAGTTTATCCCGTGAGACCCAGTACTTC. J is TRBJ2-5 and V is TRBV28; D is unresolved. Germline values: CDR1 MDHEN, CDR2 SYDVKM. The CDR3 is 12 residues long. Trimming cost V 1 base and J 5 bases, with 5 bases left between them.

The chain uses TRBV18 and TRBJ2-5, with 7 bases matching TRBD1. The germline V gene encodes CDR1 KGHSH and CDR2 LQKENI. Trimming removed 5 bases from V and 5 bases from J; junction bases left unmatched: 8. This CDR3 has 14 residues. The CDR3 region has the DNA TGTGCCAGCTCAAAAAACAGGGGTGGTGAGACCCAGTACTTC. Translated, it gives CASSKNRGGETQYF.

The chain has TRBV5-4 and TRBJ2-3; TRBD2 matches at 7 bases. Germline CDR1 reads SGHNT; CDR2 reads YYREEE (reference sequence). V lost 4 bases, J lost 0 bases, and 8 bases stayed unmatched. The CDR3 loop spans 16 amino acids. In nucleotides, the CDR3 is TGTGCCAGCAGCCCAGGGACTACTACTAGCACAGATACGCAGTATTTT. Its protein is CASSPGTTTSTDTQYF.

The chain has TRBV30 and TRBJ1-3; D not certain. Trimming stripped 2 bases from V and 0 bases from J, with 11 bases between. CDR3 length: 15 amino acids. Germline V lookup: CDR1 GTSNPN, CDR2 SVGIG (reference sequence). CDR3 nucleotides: TGTGCCTGGAGTAGGGCACTAGTCTCTGGAAACACCATATATTTT. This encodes CAWSRALVSGNTIYF.

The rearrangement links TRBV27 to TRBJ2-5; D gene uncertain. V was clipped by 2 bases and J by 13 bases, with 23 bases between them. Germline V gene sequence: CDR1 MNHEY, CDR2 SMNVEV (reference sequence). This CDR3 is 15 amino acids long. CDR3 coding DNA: TGTGCCAGCAGTTTAAGAGGTCTAGGCCCCGGAGTGAGGTACTTC. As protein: CASSLRGLGPGVRYF.

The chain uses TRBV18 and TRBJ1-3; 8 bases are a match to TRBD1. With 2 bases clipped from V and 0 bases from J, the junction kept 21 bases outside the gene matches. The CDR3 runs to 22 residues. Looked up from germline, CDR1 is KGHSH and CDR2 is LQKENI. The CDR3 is CASSPIRAARQGPLFSGNTIYF. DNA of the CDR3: TGTGCCAGCTCACCAATTAGGGCGGCGAGACAGGGGCCACTATTCTCTGGAAACACCATATATTTT.

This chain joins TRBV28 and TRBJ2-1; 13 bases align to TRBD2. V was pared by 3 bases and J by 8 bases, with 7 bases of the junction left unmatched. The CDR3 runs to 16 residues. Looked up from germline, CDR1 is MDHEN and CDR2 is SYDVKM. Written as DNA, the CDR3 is TGTGCCAGCAGTTTCCCCGGACTAGCGGGAGTCGATGAGCAGTTCTTC. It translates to CASSFPGLAGVDEQFF.